This record looks at one T cell receptor beta chain sequence and its context. This entry is derived from a study of control samples from healthy donors and cancer patients. The table came from immunoSEQ multiplex PCR; TCRdb's copy has only in-frame clones and leaves some out. The sample lists around 86,000 clones, 70% to 90% occurring once. CDR1 is LNHDA and CDR2 is SQIVND in the germline V gene (reference sequence). CDR3 size: 16 residues. Germline trimming cut 1 base from V and 5 bases from J; bases unmatched to any gene: 5. The specimen was PBMCs. This TCR came from a woman aged 55-75 years with head and neck cancer. This chain connects TRBV19 to TRBJ2-2; 9 nucleotides match TRBD2. The CDR3 region is CASSIAAGGVTGELFF. CDR3 DNA: TGTGCCAGTAGTATAGCGGCGGGAGGGGTGACCGGGGAGCTGTTTTTT.